The 27 T cell receptor beta chains in this list originate from one sample, sequenced in a study of T cells in women clearing cervical HPV infection. Assay: immunoSEQ multiplex PCR; the TCRdb copy retains only in-frame clones and omits some. This repertoire includes approximately 35,000 clones. The specimen was blood buffy coat. The receptors here all came from a woman aged 18 to 75 with a cervical HPV16 infection that either progressed to CIN3+ or cleared (not recorded which).

A note on this clone: The CDR3 goes on 3 residues after the read ends, and that part is filled in from the germline J gene. The J gene is TRBJ2-3, the V gene TRBV19; 14 bases are a match to TRBD2. CDR3 length: 16 residues. V was clipped by 4 bases and J by 5 bases; unmatched bases: 5. Per germline, CDR1 LNHDA and CDR2 SQIVND (reference sequence). CDR3 DNA, as far as it was read: TGTGCCAGTAGTACTCGGACTAGCGGGAGGAAAGATACG. It specifies CASSTRTSGRKDT. The complete CDR3 reads CASSTRTSGRKDTQYF.

With respect to this clone: From the germline J gene comes the end of the CDR3, since the read stops 3 residues before it. The chain has TRBV2 and TRBJ2-3, with TRBD2 identical over 7 bases. The germline gives CDR1 SNHLY, CDR2 FYNNEI. CDR3 length: 16 residues. This chain's CDR3 is CASSEASRGVQQPQYF. Partial CDR3 DNA: TGTGCCAGCAGTGAAGCGTCCCGGGGGGTACAACAGCCG.

Comment on this clone: The read stops 3 residues short of the end of the CDR3; the missing end is completed from the germline J gene. The chain recombines TRBV5-1 with TRBJ1-1; D possibly corresponds to TRBD1 (5 bases). With 0 bases removed from V and 4 bases from J, the gap between germline ends came to 16 bases. The CDR3 runs to 16 residues. Germline-derived CDR1 and CDR2 are SGHRS and YFSETQ. The sequenced CDR3 bases are TGCGCCAGCAGCTTGGCGGGTGGGGGGTCGGGCACTGAA. It is translated as CASSLAGGGSGTE. The complete CDR3 reads CASSLAGGGSGTEAFF.

With respect to this clone: Coverage ceases 3 residues before the CDR3 finishes, and the germline J gene fills in the end. V is TRBV18 and J is TRBJ1-5; 9 positions match TRBD1. Looked up from germline, CDR1 is KGHSH and CDR2 is LQKENI. V lost 5 bases, J lost 7 bases, and 6 bases stayed unmatched. CDR3 length equals 14 residues. CDR3 in amino acids: CASSGDRVGQPQHF. CDR3 DNA, as far as it was read: TGTGCCAGCTCAGGGGACAGGGTGGGACAGCCC.

Concerning this clone itself: From the germline J gene comes the end of the CDR3, since the read stops 3 residues before it. This chain uses TRBV19 with TRBJ2-2, with D possibly TRBD1 on 6 matching bases. The CDR3 extends over 16 amino acids. Germline V CDR1 and CDR2: LNHDA, SQIVND (reference sequence). The V end lost 7 bases, the J end lost 2 bases, and 17 bases lay between the germline ends. CDR3 DNA (partial): TGTGCCAGTACCCCAGGGGTACATAGAAACACCGGGGAG. Its protein is CASTPGVHRNTGE. The entire CDR3 protein is CASTPGVHRNTGELFF.

Points on this clone: The read comes to an end 3 residues before the CDR3 does, leaving the germline J gene to fill in the end. The rearrangement links TRBV19 to TRBJ2-2; 7 positions agree with TRBD2. Looked up from germline, CDR1 is LNHDA and CDR2 is SQIVND (reference sequence). The CDR3 covers 19 residues. Incomplete CDR3 DNA: TGTGCCAGTAGTATAGAGGGGAGGGGTAAAACATCTGGGGCCAACGTG. The encoded protein is CASSIEGRGKTSGANV. The whole CDR3 sequence is CASSIEGRGKTSGANVLFF. Full variable domain (outside the CDR3, taken from reference TRBV19 and TRBJ2-2): DGGITQSPKYLFRKEGQNVTLSCEQNLNHDAMYWYRQDPGQGLRLIYYSQIVNDFQKGDIAEGYSVSREKKESFPLTVTSAQKNPTAFYLCASSIEGRGKTSGANVLFFGEGSRLTVL.

In regard to this clone: Read data end 3 residues before the CDR3 end; the end is taken from the germline J gene. The genes are TRBV11-2 and TRBJ2-7; tentatively, D is TRBD1 (5 bases). Germline V lookup: CDR1 SGHAT, CDR2 FQNNGV. This CDR3 is 15 amino acids long. V lost 0 bases, J lost 1 base, and 10 bases lay in between. CDR3: CASSLDPDRSYEQYF. CDR3 bases read: TGTGCCAGCAGCTTAGATCCCGACAGATCCTACGAG. The full variable domain, in which reference TRBV11-2 and TRBJ2-7 provide the parts outside the CDR3, is EAGVAQSPRYKIIEKRQSVAFWCNPISGHATLYWYQQILGQGPKLLIQFQNNGVVDDSQLPKDRFSAERLKGVDSTLKIQPAKLEDSAVYLCASSLDPDRSYEQYFGPGTRLTVT.

For this clone: The read is 3 residues too short to cover the CDR3 end, so that end is filled in from the germline J gene. V is TRBV12-3 or TRBV12-4 and J is TRBJ2-3; D might be TRBD1 (6 bases). The CDR3 has 15 residues. Trimming took 3 bases from V and 0 from J, leaving 10 bases between them. The CDR3 protein is CASSLGAPSTDTQYF. Incomplete CDR3 DNA: TGTGCCAGCAGTTTGGGGGCACCTAGCACAGATACG.

As regards this clone: Read sequence stops 3 residues before the CDR3 end, and the germline J gene provides the missing end. The V and J genes are TRBV18 and TRBJ2-2, with 11 bases fitting TRBD1. The J segment lost 1 base and the V segment lost 3 bases, leaving 10 bases of the junction unmatched. Germline loops: CDR1 KGHSH, CDR2 LQKENI. The CDR3 has 19 amino acids. This CDR3 reads CASSPQRTGGLLNTGELFF. The CDR3 bases that were read are TGTGCCAGCTCACCCCAACGGACAGGGGGCCTATTGAACACCGGGGAG.

Notes on this clone: The read ends 3 residues early relative to the CDR3; the germline J gene fills the gap. The J gene is TRBJ2-3, the V gene TRBV2; no definite D call. Trimming stripped 8 bases from V and 0 bases from J, with 12 bases between. The CDR3 length is 14 residues. Germline V gene data show CDR1 as SNHLY and CDR2 as FYNNEI. CDR3 amino acids: CASFVSPSTDTQYF. The CDR3 bases that were read are TGTGCCAGCTTCGTTTCCCCTAGCACAGATACG.

As concerns this clone: With the read ending 3 residues before the CDR3 end, the germline J gene is used to fill in that end. The chain joins TRBV2 to TRBJ2-7, with 9 bases fitting TRBD1. CDR3 length: 15 amino acids. J lost 2 bases, V lost 7 bases, and 9 bases had no gene match. In germline, CDR1 is SNHLY, CDR2 FYNNEI. The CDR3 bases that were read are TGTGCCAGCATGGAGGGACAGGGAGGAACCTACGAG. Protein product: CASMEGQGGTYE. The CDR3 as a whole reads CASMEGQGGTYEQYF.

A note on this clone: The sequence runs out 3 residues before the end of the CDR3; the remainder is reconstructed from the germline J gene. The chain recombines TRBV7-9 with TRBJ2-1, with 12 bases fitting TRBD2. CDR3 length: 15 residues. The junction had 0 bases not matched to a gene; V was cut back by 3 bases and J by 3 bases. Germline CDR1 is SEHNR and CDR2 is FQNEAQ (reference sequence). The CDR3 DNA, read in part, is TGTGCCAGCAGCTTGACTAGCGGGGGCTACAATGAG. It yields the protein CASSLTSGGYNE. The CDR3 in its entirety is CASSLTSGGYNEQFF.

About this clone: The read terminates 3 residues ahead of where the CDR3 ends, so the germline J gene completes it. This chain connects TRBV2 to TRBJ2-6; D is uncertain. This CDR3 spans 11 amino acids. The V end lost 5 bases, the J end lost 9 bases, and 5 bases lay between the germline ends. Germline V gene lookup returns CDR1 SNHLY and CDR2 FYNNEI. Here the CDR3 reads CASSPFNVLTF. CDR3 DNA, as far as it was read: TGTGCCAGCAGTCCGTTCAACGTC.

About this clone itself: The CDR3 end is not reached by the read, which stops 3 residues before it; the germline J gene fills it in. The V call is TRBV19, the J call TRBJ1-4; 7 nucleotides match TRBD1. The germline gives CDR1 LNHDA, CDR2 SQIVND (reference sequence). Trimming cost V 2 bases and J 4 bases; bases outside gene matches: 4. This CDR3 is 15 amino acids long. The CDR3 is CASSIPGQLNEKLFF. CDR3 DNA, as far as it was read: TGTGCCAGTAGTATACCGGGACAGCTTAATGAAAAA.

Worth noting for this clone: The sequence runs out 3 residues before the end of the CDR3; the remainder is reconstructed from the germline J gene. V and J are TRBV7-9 and TRBJ1-1; a possible D gene is TRBD1 (6 bases). V lost 5 bases, J lost 7 bases, and 11 bases lay in between. The CDR3 consists of 12 residues. Per the germline V gene, CDR1 is SEHNR and CDR2 is FQNEAQ (reference sequence). The CDR3 is CASSLDRIEAFF. The CDR3 bases that were read are TGTGCCAGCAGCCTAGACAGGATTGAA.

In the case of this clone: With the read ending 3 residues before the CDR3 end, the germline J gene is used to fill in that end. This chain connects TRBV12-3 or TRBV12-4 to TRBJ1-1; the D gene is possibly TRBD1 (5 bases). Trimming took off 3 bases at V and 4 bases at J, with 12 bases between the two ends. This CDR3 contains 14 residues. This CDR3 is CASSFRGVGTEAFF. The covered CDR3 bases are TGTGCCAGCAGTTTCCGGGGGGTAGGCACTGAA.

With respect to this clone: The DNA ends 3 residues before the CDR3 does, and the rest of the CDR3 is filled in from the germline J gene. The rearrangement links TRBV30 to TRBJ2-2; a weak D match, TRBD1 (6 bases). The germline gives CDR1 GTSNPN, CDR2 SVGIG (reference sequence). CDR3 length: 15 residues. Incomplete CDR3 DNA: TGTGCCTGGAGTTTGGCAACAGGGACGGGTTCACCG. Amino acid sequence: CAWSLATGTGSP. The CDR3 reads in full as CAWSLATGTGSPLFF.

Concerning this clone: The CDR3 goes on 3 residues after the read ends, and that part is filled in from the germline J gene. V and J are TRBV5-1 and TRBJ2-5; D might be TRBD2 (6 bases). Trimming took off 4 bases at V and 5 bases at J, with 15 bases between the two ends. From germline, CDR1 is SGHRS and CDR2 YFSETQ. The CDR3 extends over 14 amino acids. The sequenced CDR3 bases are TGCGCCAGCAGCGTGACTAGTATTGGGGAGACC. Translation gives CASSVTSIGET. The whole CDR3 sequence reads CASSVTSIGETQYF.

Details on this clone: With the read ending 3 residues before the CDR3 end, the germline J gene is used to fill in that end. This chain joins TRBV5-1 and TRBJ1-5; no clear D. The V and J ends lost 0 bases and 6 bases respectively, with 4 bases between them. The CDR3 is 12 amino acids. CDR1 and CDR2 (germline): SGHRS, YFSETQ. The part of the CDR3 DNA that was read is TGCGCCAGCAGCTTGGAGGGTCAGCCC. Translating it yields CASSLEGQP. The full CDR3 protein is CASSLEGQPQHF.

With regard to this clone: The read terminates 3 residues before the CDR3 end, so the remaining end is supplied by the germline J gene. The chain uses TRBV5-1 and TRBJ2-2; maybe TRBD1 (6 bases). The CDR3 totals 17 residues. The V gene's germline CDR1 is SGHRS and CDR2 YFSETQ. The V gene lost 4 bases and the J gene lost 0 bases, with 16 bases spanning the gap. The sequenced CDR3 bases are TGCGCCAGCAGCCCAGGGGTCGCCTATCCGAACACCGGGGAG. Residues: CASSPGVAYPNTGE. From start to end, the CDR3 is CASSPGVAYPNTGELFF.

The CDR3 DNA, read in part, is TGCAGTGCTACGGGACAGGGGGACACTGAA. It encodes CSATGQGDTE. In full, the CDR3 reads CSATGQGDTEAFF. This rearrangement joins TRBV20-1 to TRBJ1-1; TRBD1 agrees at 11 bases. The DNA ends 3 residues before the CDR3 does, and the rest of the CDR3 is filled in from the germline J gene. Unmatched junction bases numbered 1, after V lost 4 bases and J lost 3 bases. Germline V gene data show CDR1 as DFQATT and CDR2 as SNEGSKA (reference sequence). This CDR3 is 13 amino acids long.

In the case of this clone: The CDR3 goes on 3 residues after the read ends, and that part is filled in from the germline J gene. This chain links TRBV20-1 with TRBJ2-7, with D possibly being TRBD2 (5 bases). Germline V gene lookup returns CDR1 DFQATT and CDR2 SNEGSKA (reference sequence). V was shortened by 2 bases and J by 2 bases, with 13 bases between the two germline ends. The CDR3 is made up of 14 amino acids. The sequenced CDR3 bases are TGCAGTGCTAGACTAGGAGGTCTTACCTACGAG. It translates to CSARLGGLTYE. The whole CDR3 sequence is CSARLGGLTYEQYF.

As to this clone: The read halts 3 residues ahead of the CDR3 end, with the missing end drawn from the germline J gene. The chain employs TRBV7-3 and TRBJ1-1, with TRBD1 as a possible D gene (5 bases). The germline V and J ends were trimmed by 5 bases and 0 bases, with 13 bases remaining between them. The CDR3 runs 15 residues. CDR1 SGHTA and CDR2 FQGTGA come from the germline V gene. The chain's CDR3 is CASSPGGNMNTEAFF. The CDR3 bases that were read are TGTGCCAGCAGCCCTGGGGGGAATATGAACACTGAA.

In the case of this clone: The sequence runs out 3 residues before the end of the CDR3; the remainder is reconstructed from the germline J gene. The chain combines TRBV7-8 with TRBJ2-7; no clear D. The CDR3 has 13 amino acids. The V gene lost 4 bases and the J gene lost 3 bases, with 10 bases spanning the gap. Germline V gene lookup returns CDR1 SGHVS and CDR2 FQNEAQ. The part of the CDR3 DNA that was read is TGTGCCAGCAGCTCCCCCGGTTTCTACGAG. Translating it yields CASSSPGFYE. The complete CDR3 reads CASSSPGFYEQYF.

With regard to this clone: The read gets to within 3 residues of the CDR3 end, and the germline J gene fills in the rest. V and J are TRBV2 and TRBJ1-2; D is possibly TRBD1 (5 bases). Between the trimmed V and J ends, which lost 5 bases and 4 bases, there was a span of 14 bases. The CDR3 consists of 14 residues. Germline CDR1 and CDR2: SNHLY and FYNNEI. CDR3 sequence: CASSLGTALYGYTF. Incomplete CDR3 DNA: TGTGCCAGCAGTCTCGGGACTGCACTCTATGGC.

As for this clone: The DNA ends 3 residues before the CDR3 does, and the rest of the CDR3 is filled in from the germline J gene. The chain recombines TRBV5-1 with TRBJ2-5, with 9 bases identical to TRBD2. With 0 bases clipped from V and 4 bases from J, the junction kept 4 bases outside the gene matches. Germline CDR1 and CDR2: SGHRS and YFSETQ. This CDR3 contains 15 residues. Partial CDR3 DNA: TGCGCCAGCAGCTTGGGGGCGGGAGGGCCAGAGACC. Its translation: CASSLGAGGPET. The CDR3 in its entirety is CASSLGAGGPETQYF.

As for this clone: The missing CDR3 end, 3 residues past where the read stops, is filled in from the germline J gene. V and J are TRBV11-3 and TRBJ2-1; D is unresolved. CDR3 length equals 14 residues. Deletions cut 5 bases from V and 2 bases from J, with 10 bases between. Germline V gene lookup returns CDR1 SGHNT and CDR2 YENEEA. The CDR3 loop reads CASSPSATYNEQFF. The sequenced CDR3 bases are TGTGCCAGCAGCCCAAGCGCCACCTACAATGAG.